A selection of T cell receptor beta chains follows, all from one sample in a study of T cell changes during pregnancy in multiple sclerosis. Assay: immunoSEQ multiplex PCR; the TCRdb copy retains only in-frame clones and omits some. Among 50,000 to 65,000 clones, about nine tenths were seen once, and the ten largest hold over 1.5%. This material consisted of peripheral blood, taken after pregnancy. The receptors were gathered from a female donor with multiple sclerosis, enrolled in a pregnancy study. Both conserved end residues are part of each CDR3. Fields, in order: V gene, J gene, clone size, D gene, CDR3 DNA, CDR3 protein. D genes are given only for firm matches. For some rows the clone size is stated as once, few or many, or as a class when expanded; others skip it.

>TRBV6-6|TRBJ2-1|-|-
TGTGCCAGCAATCCGAGACAGAGAGGTGAGCAGTTCTTC
CASNPRQRGEQFF
>TRBV4-1|TRBJ1-5|-|-
TGCGCCAGCAGCCCCCGGGTCTATAGCAATCAGCCCCAGCATTTT
CASSPRVYSNQPQHF
>TRBV30|TRBJ2-7|-|-
TGTGCCTGGAGTCAGGCTTCCTACGAGCAGTACTTC
CAWSQASYEQYF
>TRBV28|TRBJ2-5|once|TRBD1
TGTGCCAGCAGTCCCTGGCAGACAGGGCAAGAGACCCAGTACTTC
CASSPWQTGQETQYF
>TRBV10-1|TRBJ1-5|once|-
TGCGCCATTCCGACAGGCACCCCCCGGAATCAGCCCCAGCATTTT
CAIPTGTPRNQPQHF
>TRBV2|TRBJ1-5|-|-
TGTGCCAGCAGTGTTCAGGGGCCGGGGCAGCCCCAGCATTTT
CASSVQGPGQPQHF
>TRBV29-1|TRBJ1-2|-|TRBD1
TGCAGCGTAGGACAGGGTAATGGCTACACCTTC
CSVGQGNGYTF
>TRBV5-1|TRBJ1-6|few|TRBD1
TGCGCCAGCAGCCGGGACAGCAATAATTCACCCCTCCACTTT
CASSRDSNNSPLHF
>TRBV5-1|TRBJ2-3|-|-
TGCGCCAGCAGCCTTCAGGGTGACACAGATACGCAGTATTTT
CASSLQGDTDTQYF
>TRBV10-2|TRBJ1-1|few|-
TGCGCCAGCAGTGGAAACAGAGTTAACACTGAAGCTTTCTTT
CASSGNRVNTEAFF
>TRBV28|TRBJ1-2|-|TRBD1
TGTGCCAGCAGTTGGGGACAGGGAAACTATGGCTACACCTTC
CASSWGQGNYGYTF
>TRBV5-1|TRBJ2-1|-|-
TGCGCCAGCAGCTTGGCAGCGGTCTCCTACAATGAGCAGTTCTTC
CASSLAAVSYNEQFF
>TRBV2|TRBJ1-5|few|TRBD1
TGTGCCAGCAGTTTGGGGATTTGGGACAGGACACAAAATCAGCCCCAGCATTTT
CASSLGIWDRTQNQPQHF
>TRBV4-1|TRBJ2-6|-|-
TGCGCCAGCAGCCAAGATGAGGCCTCTGGGGCCAACGTCCTGACTTTC
CASSQDEASGANVLTF
>TRBV2|TRBJ2-1|-|-
TGTGCCAGCGGAGGGACTCAAATATTCTTC
CASGGTQIFF
>TRBV7-3|TRBJ2-1|-|-
TGTGCCAGCAGCCATCGCGGGGACTTAGGCGACAATGAGCAGTTCTTC
CASSHRGDLGDNEQFF
>TRBV5-8|TRBJ1-1|-|-
TGTGCCAGCAGCTTGTTTGTAGGGGGGAACACTGAAGCTTTCTTT
CASSLFVGGNTEAFF
>TRBV9|TRBJ1-3|-|-
TGTGCCAGCAGCGTAGGGGGAGGGGCCCACTCTGGAAACACCATATATTTT
CASSVGGGAHSGNTIYF
>TRBV7-2|TRBJ2-3|-|TRBD2
TGTGCCAGCAGCTTGTGGGCTAGCGGTGGCACAGATACGCAGTATTTT
CASSLWASGGTDTQYF
>TRBV7-3|TRBJ2-1|-|TRBD2
TGTGCCAGCAGCTTAGCGGGGGACTCCTACAATGAGCAGTTCTTC
CASSLAGDSYNEQFF
>TRBV4-1|TRBJ2-3|-|-
TGCGCCAGCAGCCAAGACGGCAAAGCACAGGCCTTTGGAACAGATACGCAGTATTTT
CASSQDGKAQAFGTDTQYF
>TRBV5-1|TRBJ2-7|-|TRBD2
TGCGCCAGCAGCTCGACGGGACTAGCGGACCCCTACGAGCAGTACTTC
CASSSTGLADPYEQYF
>TRBV13|TRBJ1-6|-|-
TGTGCCAGCAGCTCCCGGGACAACCAGGATTGGAATTCACCCCTCCACTTT
CASSSRDNQDWNSPLHF
>TRBV2|TRBJ1-5|-|TRBD1
TGTGCCAGCAGTCGGGACAGTCTCCAGCCCCAGCATTTT
CASSRDSLQPQHF
>TRBV30|TRBJ2-5|-|-
TGTGCCTGGAGTTCCAGGGAGGCCCAGTACTTC
CAWSSREAQYF
>TRBV5-1|TRBJ2-3|-|-
TGCGCCAGCAGCTTGGATCCTTCCGGGTTGCAGTATTTT
CASSLDPSGLQYF
>TRBV6-6|TRBJ1-6|-|-
TGTGCCAGCAGTTACGGAGAGGGATTTTCACCCCTCCACTTT
CASSYGEGFSPLHF
>TRBV18|TRBJ2-7|-|-
TGTGCCAGCTCCCAACAGGGTGGGATGACCTACGAGCAGTACTTC
CASSQQGGMTYEQYF
>TRBV6-5|TRBJ1-2|-|TRBD1
TGTGCCAGCAGATCAACAGGGGGCTATGGCTACACCTTC
CASRSTGGYGYTF
>TRBV7-8|TRBJ2-7|-|TRBD1
TGTGCCAGCAGCGCCCAGGACAGGACACAGTACTTC
CASSAQDRTQYF
>TRBV19|TRBJ1-5|-|-
TGTGCCAGTAGTGAGGGTGATCAGCCCCAGCATTTT
CASSEGDQPQHF
>TRBV28|TRBJ1-1|-|-
TGTGCCAGCAGTTTCGGGGGGGGTTCCGCCGAAGCTTTCTTT
CASSFGGGSAEAFF
>TRBV21-1|TRBJ1-4|-|-
TGTGCCAGCAGCAAAGAGAGGTGGACAGGGTCTAATGAAAAACTGTTTTTT
CASSKERWTGSNEKLFF
>TRBV5-4|TRBJ2-7|-|TRBD1
TGTGCCAGCAGCTTGGGAGGGGGCCCGTGGGAGCAGTACTTC
CASSLGGGPWEQYF
>TRBV5-4|TRBJ2-1|-|TRBD2
TGTGCCAGCAGCTTGAGGGCGGGGGGGCCTTTCAATGAGCAGTTCTTC
CASSLRAGGPFNEQFF
>TRBV6-1|TRBJ2-3|-|TRBD1
TGTGCCAGCAGTGAAACAACACAGGGGAATACGCAGTATTTT
CASSETTQGNTQYF
>TRBV4-1|TRBJ2-2|medium-sized|-
TGCGCCAGCAGCCCCGAACTAGGGGGCACCGGGGAGCTGTTTTTT
CASSPELGGTGELFF
>TRBV11-3|TRBJ2-5|once|TRBD1
TGTGCCAGCAGCTTAGGACAGGGGTCCGAAGAGACCCAGTACTTC
CASSLGQGSEETQYF
>TRBV5-1|TRBJ2-7|-|-
TGCGCCAGCGCACTAGGGGGGGACTCCTACGAGCAGTACTTC
CASALGGDSYEQYF
>TRBV30|TRBJ1-3|-|TRBD1
TGTGCCTGGGGGCTCGGGGACAGGGATGCCCCCACCATATATTTT
CAWGLGDRDAPTIYF
>TRBV29-1|TRBJ1-2|-|TRBD1
TGCAGCGTTTGGGTCGGGCACGACAGGGATGGCTACACCTTC
CSVWVGHDRDGYTF
>TRBV5-6|TRBJ1-3|-|-
TGTGCCAGCAGCCCTTATTACTCTGGAAACACCATATATTTT
CASSPYYSGNTIYF
>TRBV2|TRBJ1-1|-|TRBD1
TGTGCCAGCAGTGCCGACAGGGGGGGGACTGAAGCTTTCTTT
CASSADRGGTEAFF
>TRBV7-3|TRBJ2-3|-|TRBD2
TGTGCCAGCAGCTCACTAGCGGGCACAGATACGCAGTATTTT
CASSSLAGTDTQYF
>TRBV5-1|TRBJ1-1|-|-
TGCGCCAGCAGCTTGGGCAGGGGACCTATGAACACTGAAGCTTTCTTT
CASSLGRGPMNTEAFF
>TRBV10-3|TRBJ2-3|-|-
TGTGCCATCAGTGAGTCGCGTACTAGCACAGATACGCAGTATTTT
CAISESRTSTDTQYF
>TRBV28|TRBJ2-7|-|TRBD2
TGTGCCAGCAGGGGTTCGGGACTAGCGGCGTACGAGCAGTACTTC
CASRGSGLAAYEQYF
>TRBV7-9|TRBJ2-4|-|-
TGTGCCAGCAGCTTAGGTAGCAGGGCCCCTATAGCCAAAAACATTCAGTACTTC
CASSLGSRAPIAKNIQYF
>TRBV28|TRBJ1-4|-|TRBD1
TGTGCCAGCAGTTTGGTCGGGACAGGGGATGAAAAACTGTTTTTT
CASSLVGTGDEKLFF
>TRBV9|TRBJ2-1|-|-
TGTGCCAGCAGCGTAGTAGGGGGTTCCTACAATGAGCAGTTCTTC
CASSVVGGSYNEQFF
>TRBV5-1|TRBJ1-5|-|TRBD1
TGCGCCAGCAGCGTCAACAGGGGCCAGCCCCAGCATTTT
CASSVNRGQPQHF
>TRBV5-1|TRBJ2-7|-|TRBD2
TGCGCCAGCAGCTTGTTGGCTAGCGGGGGCCCGAGGCACGAGCAGTACTTC
CASSLLASGGPRHEQYF
>TRBV6-5|TRBJ1-1|-|-
TGTGCCAGCAGTTCCTCCATGAGGGCAACGAACACTGAAGCTTTCTTT
CASSSSMRATNTEAFF
>TRBV30|TRBJ2-7|-|-
TGTGCCTGGAGTGTAGGATCTTGGAGCTCCTACGAGCAGTACTTC
CAWSVGSWSSYEQYF
>TRBV19|TRBJ1-2|-|-
TGTGCCAGTAGTCACAGGGACGACGATCAATACGAAACTCGCTATGGCTACACCTTC
CASSHRDDDQYETRYGYTF
>TRBV7-8|TRBJ2-7|-|-
TGTGCCAGCAGCTTTCTCTCGACAGGGGGGGCTAGCGGGGCCTCTGGGTACGAGCAGTACTTC
CASSFLSTGGASGASGYEQYF
>TRBV5-1|TRBJ2-1|-|TRBD2
TGCGCCAGCAGTTCGGGGGGGCCTATAGATGAGCAGTTCTTC
CASSSGGPIDEQFF
>TRBV7-3|TRBJ2-1|-|TRBD2
TGTGCCAGCAGCCCTGTGGGAGGGTACAATGAGCAGTTCTTC
CASSPVGGYNEQFF
>TRBV18|TRBJ2-5|once|-
TGTGCCAGCTCGGACTGGAGGGAGACCCAGTACTTC
CASSDWRETQYF
>TRBV30|TRBJ2-2|-|-
TGTGCCTGGAGTGTACTTCCCAGGGCCGGGGAGCTGTTTTTT
CAWSVLPRAGELFF